The 25 T cell receptor beta chains below come from one sample, sequenced in a study of vaccination and CD4 T cells after COVID-19. For these TCRs, the target antigens are not known. Oncomine TCR Beta short-read sequencing was applied to DNA from cultured CD4+ T cells. TCRdb analysed the PCR reads with MiXCR anew, one entry per CDR3 protein. The sample carries several thousand distinct CDR3 sequences, approximately 45% recorded once. The treatment here: approximately nine-day PBMC culture with coronavirus spike peptide pools or control peptides (ViraFEST assay). Those CD4+ T cells from the unexposed donor predate the COVID-19 pandemic (2011-2018). Sample: CD4+ T cells from blood, cultured in vitro. These receptor sequences come from a human donor in good health.

This clonotype showed up just a few times. In nucleotides, the CDR3 is TGCAGTGCTGAGATTGGGACAGGGGTTTATGGCTATGGCTACACCTTC. Protein product: CSAEIGTGVYGYGYTF. V usage is TRBV20-1 and J usage is TRBJ1-2, with 10 bases fitting TRBD1. V shed 5 bases, J shed 4 bases, and the junction held 13 bases outside the gene matches. The germline gives CDR1 DFQATT, CDR2 SNEGSKA (reference sequence). This CDR3 region has 16 residues.

The chain recombines TRBV7-2 with TRBJ1-1; 8 bases are shared with TRBD1. V gave up 6 bases and J gave up 0 bases; unmatched junction bases: 6. CDR3 length: 15 residues. Germline V gene lookup returns CDR1 SGHTA and CDR2 FQGNSA. The CDR3 protein is CASRDGQGLNTEAFF. DNA for the CDR3: TGTGCCAGCAGGGACGGACAGGGACTGAACACTGAAGCTTTCTTT.

The table lists this clonotype with a few counts. The chain has TRBV7-2 and TRBJ1-6; D perhaps matches TRBD1 (5 bases). V was cut by 1 base and J by 6 bases, with 13 bases left in between. The CDR3 is 16 residues long. Germline CDR1 and CDR2: SGHTA and FQGNSA. In DNA, the CDR3 is TGTGCCAGCAGCTTAGGGGCCGGGACTAGTAATTCACCCCTCCACTTT. Translation: CASSLGAGTSNSPLHF.

The gene calls are TRBV20-1 and TRBJ2-6; tentatively, D is TRBD1 (6 bases). V lost 0 bases, J lost 2 bases, and 8 bases lay in between. The CDR3 length is 15 residues. CDR1 and CDR2 from the germline V gene are DFQATT and SNEGSKA (reference sequence). The CDR3 spells CSAREWGPGANVLTF. The CDR3 nucleotides read TGCAGTGCTAGAGAATGGGGGCCTGGGGCCAACGTCCTGACTTTC.

This clonotype was counted only a few times. This chain links TRBV11-2 with TRBJ1-1; the D gene is possibly TRBD1 (5 bases). Germline CDR1 and CDR2: SGHAT and FQNNGV. The CDR3 totals 12 residues. V was clipped by 2 bases and J by 8 bases, with 9 bases between them. CDR3 sequence reads: CASSLLGPEAFF. CDR3 sequence (DNA): TGTGCCAGCAGCTTATTGGGGCCAGAAGCTTTCTTT.

V gene TRBV6-4 combines with J gene TRBJ2-2; perhaps TRBD2 as D (6 bases). Trimming left V 6 bases short and J 7 bases short, with 12 bases between. This CDR3 spans 13 amino acids. Looked up from germline, CDR1 is MRHNA and CDR2 is SNTAGT. CDR3 region: CASSPEGRGELFF. DNA of the CDR3: TGTGCCAGCAGCCCGGAGGGTCGCGGGGAGCTGTTTTTT.

This clonotype was found a few times. This chain joins TRBV19 and TRBJ2-3; 8 nucleotides line up with TRBD1. The CDR3 covers 15 residues. The germline V gene has CDR1 LNHDA and CDR2 SQIVND (reference sequence). Trimming at V came to 4 bases and at J to 2 bases, leaving 5 bases not matched to a gene. CDR3 sequence: CASSTRTGNTDTQYF. DNA for the CDR3: TGTGCCAGTAGTACCCGGACAGGGAACACAGATACGCAGTATTTT.

The chain uses TRBV5-1 and TRBJ2-1; TRBD2 matches at 13 bases. This CDR3 region has 16 residues. Losses at the gene ends were 4 bases for V and 4 bases for J; bases not matched to a gene: 5. Germline-derived CDR1 and CDR2 are SGHRS and YFSETQ. CDR3 nucleotides: TGCGCCAGCAGCATCCAACTAGCGGGAGGGTACAATGAGCAGTTCTTC. It encodes CASSIQLAGGYNEQFF.

The chain employs TRBV25-1 and TRBJ2-3; the D is unclear. V gave up 1 base and J gave up 3 bases, with 17 bases separating them. CDR1 is MGHDK, CDR2 SYGVNS, per germline. This CDR3 contains 17 residues. CDR3 in DNA: TGTGCCAGCAGTGAATTAGGGCGTAAAATTAGTACAGATACGCAGTATTTT. Translation gives CASSELGRKISTDTQYF. Using reference TRBV25-1 and TRBJ2-3 for the parts outside the CDR3, the full variable domain is EADIYQTPRYLVIGTGKKITLECSQTMGHDKMYWYQQDPGMELHLIHYSYGVNSTEKGDLSSESTVSRIRTEHFPLTLESARPSHTSQYLCASSELGRKISTDTQYFGPGTRLTVL.

V usage is TRBV20-1 and J usage is TRBJ2-1; TRBD2 aligns across 9 bases. Trimming took 5 bases from V and 3 from J; bases not matched to a gene: 5. Germline assignment: CDR1 DFQATT and CDR2 SNEGSKA (reference sequence). This CDR3 has 14 residues. In nucleotides, the CDR3 is TGCAGTGCTTTCAGCGGGAGGCTCTACAATGAGCAGTTCTTC. This encodes CSAFSGRLYNEQFF.

This chain joins TRBV5-8 and TRBJ2-7; 8 nucleotides agree with TRBD2. Germline loops: CDR1 SGHTS, CDR2 YDEGEE. The length of the CDR3 is 16 residues. The ends lost 5 bases at V and 4 bases at J; junction bases unmatched: 14. Here the CDR3 reads CASSRLAGTLPYEQYF. The CDR3 DNA follows: TGTGCCAGCAGTCGCCTAGCGGGTACTCTCCCTTACGAGCAGTACTTC. Drawing the rest from reference TRBV5-8 and TRBJ2-7, the complete variable domain is EAGVTQSPTHLIKTRGQQATLRCSPISGHTSVYWYQQALGLGLQFLLWYDEGEERNRGNFPPRFSGRQFPNYSSELNVNALELEDSALYLCASSRLAGTLPYEQYFGPGTRLTVT.

The rearrangement links TRBV5-1 to TRBJ2-5; 9 nucleotides match TRBD2. With 0 bases clipped from V and 2 bases from J, the junction kept 5 bases outside the gene matches. CDR3 length equals 16 residues. The germline gives CDR1 SGHRS, CDR2 YFSETQ. The CDR3 sequence is CASSLVMRGGQETQYF. CDR3 nucleotides: TGCGCCAGCAGCTTGGTTATGCGGGGGGGACAAGAGACCCAGTACTTC.

There are a few counts of this clonotype. The chain links TRBV24-1 to TRBJ1-4; 7 nucleotides match TRBD1. This CDR3 is built from 12 residues. Germline loops: CDR1 KGHDR, CDR2 SFDVKD. V was pared by 2 bases and J by 16 bases, with 6 bases of the junction left unmatched. The CDR3 DNA sequence: TGTGCCACCAGTGATTCCGGACAGGCGCGGTTTTTT. Protein sequence: CATSDSGQARFF.

The chain links TRBV7-2 to TRBJ1-6; D perhaps matches TRBD1 (5 bases). The length of the CDR3 is 13 residues. Trimming took off 4 bases at V and 6 bases at J, with 7 bases between the two ends. Germline V lookup: CDR1 SGHTA, CDR2 FQGNSA. The CDR3 protein is CASSWDGNSPLHF. The CDR3 nucleotides are TGTGCCAGCAGCTGGGACGGTAATTCACCCCTCCACTTT.

The J gene is TRBJ2-2, the V gene TRBV11-3; D possibly uses TRBD1 or TRBD2 (5 bases each). The CDR3 is 17 amino acids. Germline CDR1 reads SGHNT; CDR2 reads YENEEA. The V and J ends lost 2 bases and 4 bases respectively, with 17 bases between them. The CDR3 loop reads CASSLWGSKGSTGELFF. The CDR3 DNA sequence: TGTGCCAGCAGCTTATGGGGGAGCAAGGGCAGCACCGGGGAGCTGTTTTTT. The variable domain in full, completed from reference TRBV11-3 and TRBJ2-2, reads EAGVVQSPRYKIIEKKQPVAFWCNPISGHNTLYWYLQNLGQGPELLIRYENEEAVDDSQLPKDRFSAERLKGVDSTLKIQPAELGDSAVYLCASSLWGSKGSTGELFFGEGSRLTVL.

V usage is TRBV7-9 and J usage is TRBJ1-6; 10 bases line up with TRBD1. This CDR3 comprises 17 residues. CDR1 SEHNR and CDR2 FQNEAQ come from the germline V gene (reference sequence). J gave up 4 bases and V 5 bases, and 8 bases lay outside the gene matches. This chain's CDR3 is CASSSWTGGRYNSPLHF. CDR3 coding DNA: TGTGCCAGCAGCAGCTGGACAGGGGGTCGGTATAATTCACCCCTCCACTTT.

This clonotype was counted only a few times. V is TRBV28 and J is TRBJ1-2, with a weak D call TRBD1 (5 bases). The CDR3 consists of 14 residues. Germline assignment: CDR1 MDHEN and CDR2 SYDVKM. V was trimmed by 5 bases and J by 2 bases, leaving 12 bases between them. The CDR3 loop reads CASSPPGRNYGYTF. CDR3 DNA sequence: TGTGCCAGCAGTCCGCCGGGACGGAACTATGGCTACACCTTC.

This clonotype was detected only once. J is TRBJ2-2 and V is TRBV10-3, with TRBD1 matching over 9 bases. The CDR3 is made up of 14 amino acids. V lost 10 bases to trimming and J lost 1 base; unmatched junction nucleotides: 4. Germline CDR1 and CDR2: ENHRY and SYGVKD. The DNA of the CDR3 is TGTGCCACAGGGACAGGGCAGAACACCGGGGAGCTGTTTTTT. It specifies CATGTGQNTGELFF.

V usage is TRBV20-1 and J usage is TRBJ2-2, with D possibly matching TRBD1 (6 bases). The V gene lost 4 bases and the J gene lost 8 bases, with 17 bases spanning the gap. Germline V gene lookup returns CDR1 DFQATT and CDR2 SNEGSKA (reference sequence). The CDR3 is 14 residues long. CDR3 sequence: CSAKKGGLVGELFF. DNA of the CDR3: TGCAGTGCTAAGAAAGGGGGTCTTGTTGGGGAGCTGTTTTTT.

This chain uses TRBV24-1 with TRBJ2-3; 10 bases are shared with TRBD2. The CDR3 totals 17 residues. V lost 4 bases, J lost 1 base, and 7 bases stayed unmatched. CDR1 and CDR2 from the germline V gene are KGHDR and SFDVKD. DNA of the CDR3: TGTGCCACCAGTGACCCGAAGGGGACTAGCGGCACAGATACGCAGTATTTT. Its protein product is CATSDPKGTSGTDTQYF.

The V and J genes are TRBV20-1 and TRBJ2-5; no definite D call. Germline lookup yields CDR1 DFQATT and CDR2 SNEGSKA (reference sequence). V shed 4 bases and J shed 1 base, with 10 bases lying between them. The CDR3 consists of 13 residues. CDR3 loop: CSANGPLQETQYF. The CDR3 DNA reads TGCAGTGCTAACGGGCCCCTCCAAGAGACCCAGTACTTC.

This clonotype was seen a few times. This chain joins TRBV6-2 or TRBV6-3 and TRBJ1-1; tentatively, D is TRBD1 (5 bases). The CDR3 is 17 amino acids. The germline V gene encodes CDR1 MNHEY and CDR2 SVGEGT. The V end lost 4 bases, the J end lost 4 bases, and 22 bases lay between the germline ends. The CDR3 spells CASSLPPGLRAFTEAFF. As DNA, the CDR3 is TGTGCCAGCAGTTTGCCCCCGGGACTGAGGGCGTTCACTGAAGCTTTCTTT.

The gene calls are TRBV21-1 and TRBJ2-1; no check of the table's D call, TRBD2, against the DNA was made. TRBV21-1 is assigned pseudogene status. The CDR3 is 19 residues long. The CDR3 bases are TGTGCCAGCAGCTCCGCTACGGTAGCGGGGCTGTGCCACTACAATGAGCAGTTCTTC. It is translated as CASSSATVAGLCHYNEQFF.

This clonotype turned up a few times. V gene TRBV20-1 combines with J gene TRBJ1-1; unclear D gene. In germline, CDR1 is DFQATT, CDR2 SNEGSKA (reference sequence). This CDR3 comprises 12 residues. Trimming took 1 base from V and 4 from J, leaving 7 bases between them. CDR3 protein: CSARAPGTEAFF. DNA for the CDR3: TGCAGTGCTAGAGCCCCAGGCACTGAAGCTTTCTTT.

The genes are TRBV27 and TRBJ1-1, with D perhaps matching TRBD1 (5 bases). V was trimmed by 5 bases and J by 1 base, leaving 11 bases between them. Germline V gene sequence: CDR1 MNHEY, CDR2 SMNVEV (reference sequence). The CDR3 contains 14 residues. Here the CDR3 reads CASSPEGRNTEAFF. The CDR3 nucleotides read TGTGCCAGCAGTCCGGAGGGGAGGAACACTGAAGCTTTCTTT.